This T cell receptor beta chain was documented in a study of OX40 agonist ivuxolimab in advanced cancers. The overall study: Enrolled patients in dose escalation had cancers that were hepatocellular carcinoma, melanoma, renal cell or head and neck cancer. Enrollees could have had prior anti-PD-1, anti-PD-L1 or anti-CTLA-4 therapy, which more than 30% had received.

Blood was sampled at baseline, cycle 4 day 1, and cycle 7 day 1. Measured with immunoSEQ multiplex PCR; TCRdb has only the in-frame clones, and not every one. The sample lists some 60,000 clones; 90% to 95% were seen once. General study results and limits: Compared with CD4+, CD8+ T cells on average had more expanded clones.

Turning to this clone: Its antigen is undetermined.

The source material was CD4+ or CD8+ T cells sorted from blood, sampled in a trial of the OX40 agonist ivuxolimab. The TCR comes from an adult with an advanced solid tumor such as melanoma, head and neck, liver or kidney cancer.

CDR3 region: CASSPSLSSYNEQFF. The CDR3 coding sequence is TGCGCCAGCAGCCCTTCCCTAAGCTCCTACAATGAGCAGTTCTTC. The rearrangement joins TRBV4-1 to TRBJ2-1; no definite D call. Germline CDR1 MGHRA, CDR2 YSYEKL. Trimming pared 4 bases from V and 0 bases from J, leaving 10 bases between. The CDR3 spans 15 residues.